The rows below give T cell receptor beta chains drawn from one sample of a study of cytomegalovirus exposure and HLA in healthy donors. The assay was immunoSEQ multiplex PCR, and TCRdb's table has in-frame clones only and misses some. The ten top clones account for more than 3%, within a sample of 40,000 or so clones. The sample consisted of PBMCs. These receptors were collected from a woman between 25 and 40 years old in good health and CMV-seropositive. CDR3s include the opening cysteine and the closing phenylalanine or tryptophan. The D gene is left open where the match is weak.

TRBJ1-4 TRBV5-1 - TGCGCCAGCAGCTTGTTAGGGGATACTAATGAAAAACTGTTTTTT CASSLLGDTNEKLFF
TRBJ2-7 TRBV14 - TGTGCCAGCAGCCAACTTCTCGCGGGGCGCTACGAGCAGTACTTC CASSQLLAGRYEQYF
TRBJ1-5 TRBV6-5 - TGTGCCAGCAGGCTCAGACTGAATAGCAATCAGCCCCAGCATTTT CASRLRLNSNQPQHF
TRBJ2-5 TRBV28 - TGTGCCAGCAGCCCCGGGACTCAAGAGACCCAGTACTTC CASSPGTQETQYF
TRBJ2-5 TRBV5-5 TRBD2 TGTGCCAGCAGCTTGGAGTTGGGGGCTAGCGGGGCTCAAGAGACCCAGTACTTC CASSLELGASGAQETQYF
TRBJ1-6 TRBV10-3 - TGTGCCATCAGTGGATCAGGGGCGGAAAATTCACCCCTCCACTTT CAISGSGAENSPLHF
TRBJ1-4 TRBV6-5 - TGTGCCAGCAGTTATGGCAGGGTTAGGGAAAAACTGTTTTTT CASSYGRVREKLFF
TRBJ2-1 TRBV7-6 - TGTGCCAGCACCATTGGCAGCGCGAGGGAGGAGCAGTTCTTC CASTIGSAREEQFF
TRBJ2-7 TRBV10-1 - TGCGCCAGCAGTGAGGCAGATTCCTACGAGCAGTACTTC CASSEADSYEQYF
TRBJ2-4 TRBV13 TRBD2 TGTGCCAGCAGCCCCCGGGGGGGGCGCACCAAAAACATTCAGTACTTC CASSPRGGRTKNIQYF
TRBJ1-5 TRBV30 - TGTGCCTGGAGTCCAGGGGATAGCAATCAGCCCCAGCATTTT CAWSPGDSNQPQHF
TRBJ1-6 TRBV5-4 - TGTGCCAGCAGCCTCCCGGGGGGAGGCGGCTCACCCCTCCACTTT CASSLPGGGGSPLHF
TRBJ2-7 TRBV11-2 - TGTGCCAGCAGCGCCCGACTCGAGAGCGCCTACGAGCAGTACTTC CASSARLESAYEQYF
TRBJ2-1 TRBV5-4 - TGTGCCAGCAGCTTGTTAGGGGTTGGCTACAATGAGCAGTTCTTC CASSLLGVGYNEQFF
TRBJ2-6 TRBV7-2 - TGTGCCAGCAGCCGTGGGCGCTCTGGGGCCAACGTCCTGACTTTC CASSRGRSGANVLTF
TRBJ1-2 TRBV12-2 - TGTGCAAGTCGCTTGAGCGAGGGAACGCAGTGTTCCTATGGCTACACCTTC CASRLSEGTQCSYGYTF
TRBJ2-7 TRBV5-1 - TGCGCCAGCAGGGAGGACCACTACGAGCAGTACTTC CASREDHYEQYF
TRBJ1-3 TRBV6-5 - TGTGCCAGCAGTTGGCGCGGGCGGCCTGGAAACACCATATATTTT CASSWRGRPGNTIYF
TRBJ1-2 TRBV5-1 - TGCGCCAGCAGTGGGGGGGACACCGACGCCTACACCTTC CASSGGDTDAYTF
TRBJ2-1 TRBV30 - TGTGCCTGGAGTCCAACTAATGAGCAGTTCTTC CAWSPTNEQFF
TRBJ2-1 TRBV9 TRBD2 TGTGCCAGCAGCGCTAGCGGGGGCTCCGACAATGAGCAGTTCTTC CASSASGGSDNEQFF
TRBJ2-1 TRBV30 - TGTGCCTGGAGTGTATACGGGGATGAGCAGTTCTTC CAWSVYGDEQFF
TRBJ1-2 TRBV18 TRBD1 TGTGCCAGCTCACCATCACAGGGGGGTGTTTCTAACTATGGCTACACCTTC CASSPSQGGVSNYGYTF
TRBJ1-2 TRBV7-2 - TGTGCCAGCAGCCACCAGGGTCATGGCTACACCTTC CASSHQGHGYTF
TRBJ2-7 TRBV27 TRBD2 TGTGCCAGCACCGCAGCCGGGAGGAATAACGAGCAGTACTTC CASTAAGRNNEQYF
TRBJ1-3 TRBV27 - TGTGCCAGCAGTCTGGGACCGACAGGTTCTGGAAACACCATATATTTT CASSLGPTGSGNTIYF
TRBJ2-1 TRBV6-4 TRBD2 TGTGCCAGCAGTGACTCGGGACTAGCGGGGGGGCATGAGCAGTTCTTC CASSDSGLAGGHEQFF
TRBJ1-1 TRBV25-1 TRBD1 TGTGCCAGCAGTGAACCGTCACAGGGGGCGATGGCTTTCTTT CASSEPSQGAMAFF
TRBJ2-2 TRBV10-1 TRBD1 TGCGCCAGCCCTAAGGCCACAGGGGGTAAATGCACCGGGGAGCTGTTTTTT CASPKATGGKCTGELFF